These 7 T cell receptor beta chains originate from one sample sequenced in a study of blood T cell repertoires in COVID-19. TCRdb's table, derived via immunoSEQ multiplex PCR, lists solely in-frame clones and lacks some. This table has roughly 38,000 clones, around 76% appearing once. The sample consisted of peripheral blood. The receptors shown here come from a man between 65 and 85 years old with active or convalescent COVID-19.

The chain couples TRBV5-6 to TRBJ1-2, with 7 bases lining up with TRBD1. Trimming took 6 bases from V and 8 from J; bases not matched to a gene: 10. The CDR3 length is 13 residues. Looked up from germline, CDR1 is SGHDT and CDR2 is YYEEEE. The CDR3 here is CASKTGQRRGYTF. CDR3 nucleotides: TGTGCCAGCAAAACGGGACAGCGAAGGGGCTACACCTTC.

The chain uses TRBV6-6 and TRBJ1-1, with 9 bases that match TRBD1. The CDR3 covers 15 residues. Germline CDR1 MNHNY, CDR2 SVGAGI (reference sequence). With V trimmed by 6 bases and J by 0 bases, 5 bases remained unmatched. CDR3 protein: CASRPGQGMNTEAFF. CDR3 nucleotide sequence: TGTGCCAGCAGGCCCGGACAGGGGATGAACACTGAAGCTTTCTTT.

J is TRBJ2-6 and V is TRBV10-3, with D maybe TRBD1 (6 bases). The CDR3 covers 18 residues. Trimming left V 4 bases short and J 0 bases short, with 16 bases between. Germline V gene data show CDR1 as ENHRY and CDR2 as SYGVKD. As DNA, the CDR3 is TGTGCCATCAGTGCCACCAGGACAGTCAGCTCTGGGGCCAACGTCCTGACTTTC. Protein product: CAISATRTVSSGANVLTF.

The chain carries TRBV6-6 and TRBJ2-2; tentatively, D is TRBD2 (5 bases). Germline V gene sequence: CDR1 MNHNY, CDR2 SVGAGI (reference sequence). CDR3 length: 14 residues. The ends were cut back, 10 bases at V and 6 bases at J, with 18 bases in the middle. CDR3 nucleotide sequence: TGTGCCACAGGCGAGGCTAGCCCCCCCGGGGAGCTGTTTTTT. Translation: CATGEASPPGELFF.

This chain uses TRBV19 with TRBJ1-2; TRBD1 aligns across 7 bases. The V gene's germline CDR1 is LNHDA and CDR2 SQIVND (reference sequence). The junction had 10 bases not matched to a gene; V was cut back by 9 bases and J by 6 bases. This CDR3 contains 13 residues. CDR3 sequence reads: CASRMAGGDGYTF. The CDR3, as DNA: TGTGCCAGCCGGATGGCAGGGGGAGATGGCTACACCTTC.

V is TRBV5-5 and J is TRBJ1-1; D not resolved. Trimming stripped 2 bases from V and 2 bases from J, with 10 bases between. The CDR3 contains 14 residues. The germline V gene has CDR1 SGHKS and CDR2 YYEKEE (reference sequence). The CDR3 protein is CASSFLSTNTEAFF. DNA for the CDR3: TGTGCCAGCAGCTTCTTATCCACTAACACTGAAGCTTTCTTT.

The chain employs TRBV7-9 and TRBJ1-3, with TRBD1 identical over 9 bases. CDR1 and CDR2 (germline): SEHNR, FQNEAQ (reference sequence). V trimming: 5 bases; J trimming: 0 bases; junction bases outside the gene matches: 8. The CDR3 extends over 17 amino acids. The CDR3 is CASSPMTGGNSGNTIYF. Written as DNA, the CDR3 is TGTGCCAGCAGCCCCATGACAGGGGGTAACTCTGGAAACACCATATATTTT. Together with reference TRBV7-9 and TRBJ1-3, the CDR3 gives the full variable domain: DTGVSQNPRHKITKRGQNVTFRCDPISEHNRLYWYRQTLGQGPEFLTYFQNEAQLEKSRLLSDRFSAERPKGSFSTLEIQRTEQGDSAMYLCASSPMTGGNSGNTIYFGEGSWLTVV.